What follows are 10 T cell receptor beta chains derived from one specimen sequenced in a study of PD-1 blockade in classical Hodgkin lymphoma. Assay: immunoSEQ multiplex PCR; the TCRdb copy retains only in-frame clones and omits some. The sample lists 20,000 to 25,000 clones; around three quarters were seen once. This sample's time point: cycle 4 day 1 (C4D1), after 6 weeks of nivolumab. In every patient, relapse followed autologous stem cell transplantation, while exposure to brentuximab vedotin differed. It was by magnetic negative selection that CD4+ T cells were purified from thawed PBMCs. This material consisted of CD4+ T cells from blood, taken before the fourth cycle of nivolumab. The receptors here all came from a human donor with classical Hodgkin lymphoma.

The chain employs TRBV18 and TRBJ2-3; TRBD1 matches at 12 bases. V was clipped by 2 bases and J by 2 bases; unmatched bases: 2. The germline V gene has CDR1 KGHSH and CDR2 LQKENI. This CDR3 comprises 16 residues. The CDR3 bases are TGTGCCAGCTCACCAAGGGACAGGGGGCTCACAGATACGCAGTATTTT. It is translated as CASSPRDRGLTDTQYF.

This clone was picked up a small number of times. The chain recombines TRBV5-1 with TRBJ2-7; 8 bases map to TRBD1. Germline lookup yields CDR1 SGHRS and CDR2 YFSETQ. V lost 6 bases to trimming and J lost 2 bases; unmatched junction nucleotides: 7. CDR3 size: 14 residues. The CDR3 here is CASTEGTGAYEQYF. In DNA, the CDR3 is TGCGCCAGCACGGAGGGGACAGGTGCCTACGAGCAGTACTTC.

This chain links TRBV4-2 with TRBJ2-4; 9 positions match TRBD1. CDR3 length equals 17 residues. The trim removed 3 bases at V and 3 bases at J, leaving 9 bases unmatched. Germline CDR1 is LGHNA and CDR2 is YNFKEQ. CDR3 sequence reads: CASSHYRGQVVKNIQYF. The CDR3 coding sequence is TGTGCCAGCAGCCATTACAGGGGGCAAGTCGTCAAAAACATTCAGTACTTC.

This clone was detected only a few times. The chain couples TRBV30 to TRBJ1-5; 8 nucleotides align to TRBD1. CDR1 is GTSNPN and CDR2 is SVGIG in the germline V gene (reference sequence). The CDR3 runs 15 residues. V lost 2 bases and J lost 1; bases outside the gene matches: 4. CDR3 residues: CAWSLGTGSNQPQHF. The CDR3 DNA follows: TGTGCCTGGAGTTTAGGGACAGGAAGCAATCAGCCCCAGCATTTT.

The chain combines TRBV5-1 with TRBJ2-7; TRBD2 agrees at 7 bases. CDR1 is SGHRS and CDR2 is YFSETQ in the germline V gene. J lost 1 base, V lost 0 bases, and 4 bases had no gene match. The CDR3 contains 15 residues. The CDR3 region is CASSLVAGESYEQYF. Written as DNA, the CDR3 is TGCGCCAGCAGCTTGGTTGCGGGGGAGTCCTACGAGCAGTACTTC.

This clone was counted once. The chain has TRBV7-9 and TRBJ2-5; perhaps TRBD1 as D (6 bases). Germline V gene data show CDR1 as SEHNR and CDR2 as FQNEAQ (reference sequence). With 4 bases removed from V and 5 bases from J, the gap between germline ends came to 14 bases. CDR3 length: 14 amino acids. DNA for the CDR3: TGTGCCAGCAGCTCCAGGATTACAGGGGAGACCCAGTACTTC. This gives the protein CASSSRITGETQYF.

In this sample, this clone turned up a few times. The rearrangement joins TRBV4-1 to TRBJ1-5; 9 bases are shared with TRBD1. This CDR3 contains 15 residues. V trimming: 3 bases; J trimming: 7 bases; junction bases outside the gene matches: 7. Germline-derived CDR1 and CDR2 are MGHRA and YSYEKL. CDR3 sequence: CASSHHRGLGQPQHF. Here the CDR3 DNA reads TGCGCCAGCAGCCACCACAGGGGGCTCGGGCAGCCCCAGCATTTT.

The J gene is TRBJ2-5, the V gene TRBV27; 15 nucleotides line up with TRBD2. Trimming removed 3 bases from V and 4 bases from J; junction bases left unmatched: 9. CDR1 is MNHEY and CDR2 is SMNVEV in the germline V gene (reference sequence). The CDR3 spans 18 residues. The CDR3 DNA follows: TGTGCCAGCAGTTTGACCGGACTAGCGGGGGGGCCGGGAGAGACCCAGTACTTC. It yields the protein CASSLTGLAGGPGETQYF.

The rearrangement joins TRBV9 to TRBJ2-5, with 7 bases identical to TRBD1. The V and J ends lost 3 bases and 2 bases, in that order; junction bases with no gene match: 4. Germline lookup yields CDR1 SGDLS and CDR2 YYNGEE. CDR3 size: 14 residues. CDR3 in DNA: TGTGCCAGCAGCGCCCGGGACAGTCAAGAGACCCAGTACTTC. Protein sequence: CASSARDSQETQYF.

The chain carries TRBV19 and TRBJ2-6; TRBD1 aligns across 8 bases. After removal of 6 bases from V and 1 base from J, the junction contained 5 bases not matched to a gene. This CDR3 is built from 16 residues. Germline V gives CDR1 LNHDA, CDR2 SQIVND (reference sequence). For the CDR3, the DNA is TGTGCCAGTAGCGCGGGACAGGCGTCTGGGGCCAACGTCCTGACTTTC. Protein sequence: CASSAGQASGANVLTF.